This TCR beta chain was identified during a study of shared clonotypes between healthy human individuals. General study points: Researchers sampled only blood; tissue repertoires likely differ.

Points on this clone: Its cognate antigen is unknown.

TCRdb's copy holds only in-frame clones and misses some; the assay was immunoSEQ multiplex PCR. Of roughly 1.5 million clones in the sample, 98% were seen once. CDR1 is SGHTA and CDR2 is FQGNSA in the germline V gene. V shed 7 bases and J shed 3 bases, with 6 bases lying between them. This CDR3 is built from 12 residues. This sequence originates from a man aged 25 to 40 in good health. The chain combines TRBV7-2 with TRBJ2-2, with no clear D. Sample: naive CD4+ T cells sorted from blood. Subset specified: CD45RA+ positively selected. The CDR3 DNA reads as TGTGCCAGCACGCCGTACACCGGGGAGCTGTTTTTT. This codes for CASTPYTGELFF.